A single sample is the source of the 17 T cell receptor beta chains below, sequenced in a study of TIL therapy for anti-PD-1-resistant metastatic lung cancer. As for time point: pre-treatment sample, taken before nivolumab and TIL therapy. The tumor samples were excised metastases, mostly pleural nodules or supraclavicular lymph nodes. Sequencing used immunoSEQ v3. The repertoire was sequenced with immunoSEQ multiplex PCR; TCRdb's copy has only in-frame clones and lacks some. The table lists 7,600 or so clones, 50% to 70% of them singletons. Sample: tumor tissue, taken at baseline. The receptors originated from a person between 25 and 80 years old with non-small cell lung cancer.

A few counts support this clone. The genes are TRBV11-2 and TRBJ1-2, with D perhaps TRBD1 (5 bases). From germline, CDR1 is SGHAT and CDR2 FQNNGV. The CDR3 runs to 13 residues. V was clipped by 3 bases and J by 3 bases, with 8 bases between them. The CDR3 region is CASSFGGDYGYTF. The DNA of the CDR3 is TGTGCCAGCAGCTTCGGGGGAGACTATGGCTACACCTTC.

This chain connects TRBV7-9 to TRBJ2-1; D may be TRBD2 (5 bases). V gave up 5 bases and J gave up 0 bases, with 11 bases separating them. Germline CDR1 reads SEHNR; CDR2 reads FQNEAQ (reference sequence). The CDR3 length is 15 residues. Written as DNA, the CDR3 is TGTGCCAGCAGCGTTAGCGAAAGCTCCTACAATGAGCAGTTCTTC. Its protein is CASSVSESSYNEQFF.

This clone was picked up one time. The rearrangement joins TRBV18 to TRBJ2-3, with 13 bases fitting TRBD2. V shed 5 bases and J 0 bases; nucleotides not matched to a gene: 8. In germline, CDR1 is KGHSH, CDR2 LQKENI. The length of the CDR3 is 18 residues. DNA for the CDR3: TGTGCCAGCTCAAAACTAGCGGGGGGGCTGACTAGCACAGATACGCAGTATTTT. Residues: CASSKLAGGLTSTDTQYF.

This sequence joins TRBV3-1 (or the pseudogene TRBV3-2) and TRBJ2-7; 11 nucleotides match TRBD1. J gave up 3 bases and V 4 bases, and 5 bases lay outside the gene matches. Germline-derived CDR1 and CDR2 are LGHDT and YNNKEL (reference sequence). CDR3 length equals 15 residues. The CDR3 nucleotides are TGTGCCAGCAGCCGGAAGGGACAGGGGGGCTACGAGCAGTACTTC. Encoded protein: CASSRKGQGGYEQYF.

CDR3 nucleotides: TGTGCCAGCTCACCCATCGGGGGTTTTGGGGCCAACGTCCTGACTTTC. It specifies CASSPIGGFGANVLTF. The chain combines TRBV18 with TRBJ2-6; D possibly corresponds to TRBD2 (6 bases). The V end lost 3 bases, the J end lost 3 bases, and 12 bases lay between the germline ends. This CDR3 contains 16 residues. Germline CDR1 is KGHSH and CDR2 is LQKENI.

On this clone itself: A read error may produce the germline difference seen at one junction end. This chain joins TRBV2 and TRBJ1-5, with D possibly being TRBD1 (6 bases). Germline lookup yields CDR1 SNHLY and CDR2 FYNNEI. This CDR3 comprises 15 residues. In DNA form, the CDR3 reads TGTGCCAGCAATGAACAGGGAAATAGCAATCAGCCCCAGCATTTT. It yields the protein CASNEQGNSNQPQHF.

This clone was observed a handful of times. The chain carries TRBV5-4 and TRBJ1-4; 7 nucleotides match TRBD1. CDR3 length: 15 amino acids. Trimming cost V 2 bases and J 4 bases; bases outside gene matches: 5. Per the germline V gene, CDR1 is SGHNT and CDR2 is YYREEE (reference sequence). CDR3 nucleotides: TGTGCCAGCAGCTTCAACAGGGGCCTTAATGAAAAACTGTTTTTT. This codes for CASSFNRGLNEKLFF.

The gene calls are TRBV25-1 and TRBJ2-7; 7 nucleotides align to TRBD1. The V segment lost 4 bases and the J segment 1 base; nucleotides outside the gene matches: 4. Germline V gene lookup returns CDR1 MGHDK and CDR2 SYGVNS. There are 14 residues in the CDR3. This CDR3 is CASSGQGWSYEQYF. CDR3 nucleotides: TGTGCCAGCAGTGGACAGGGTTGGTCCTACGAGCAGTACTTC.

This chain uses TRBV7-2 with TRBJ1-4, with 7 bases lining up with TRBD1. CDR3 size: 15 residues. The germline CDR1 and CDR2 sequences are SGHTA and FQGNSA. Germline trimming cut 3 bases from V and 8 bases from J; bases unmatched to any gene: 9. The CDR3 protein is CASSFVGGVGEKLFF. The CDR3 region has the DNA TGTGCCAGCAGCTTCGTAGGGGGCGTCGGAGAAAAACTGTTTTTT.

The V gene is TRBV6-5, the J gene TRBJ1-2, with D hard to call. This CDR3 region has 12 residues. Germline-derived CDR1 and CDR2 are MNHEY and SVGAGI. The germline V and J ends were trimmed by 7 bases and 8 bases, with 14 bases remaining between them. In DNA, the CDR3 is TGTGCCAGCACCCTATCGGGGTCGGGCTACACCTTC. Protein: CASTLSGSGYTF.

The rearrangement links TRBV27 to TRBJ1-1, with 7 positions matching TRBD1. Looked up from germline, CDR1 is MNHEY and CDR2 is SMNVEV (reference sequence). The CDR3 consists of 17 residues. V gave up 1 base and J gave up 3 bases; unmatched junction bases: 11. The CDR3 loop is CASSLYFQGGRDTEAFF. CDR3 DNA sequence: TGTGCCAGCAGTTTATATTTCCAGGGGGGGCGGGACACTGAAGCTTTCTTT.

The genes are TRBV18 and TRBJ1-2; D is unclear. V was shortened by 4 bases and J by 6 bases, with 12 bases between the two germline ends. CDR1 is KGHSH, CDR2 LQKENI, per germline. The CDR3 runs 13 residues. Written as DNA, the CDR3 is TGTGCCAGCTCACTTCAGGAGACTCATGGCTACACCTTC. Protein sequence: CASSLQETHGYTF.

The V and J genes are TRBV24-1 and TRBJ2-2; 8 nucleotides match TRBD2. The V gene's germline CDR1 is KGHDR and CDR2 SFDVKD. The CDR3 spans 19 residues. V trimming: 2 bases; J trimming: 3 bases; junction bases outside the gene matches: 13. The CDR3 region has the DNA TGTGCCACCAGTGATTGGCCAGGTCGAAGCGGGAGTGACACCGGGGAGCTGTTTTTT. Its translation is CATSDWPGRSGSDTGELFF.

The sample holds a few counts of this clone. A junction boundary mismatches the germline segment, possibly from a read error. J is TRBJ2-4 and V is TRBV7-9, with unresolved D. The CDR3 has 8 residues. Germline V gene sequence: CDR1 SEHNR, CDR2 FQNEAQ (reference sequence). CDR3 sequence: CASSPWTF. CDR3 in DNA: TGTGCCAGCAGCCCATGGACCTTC.

V usage is TRBV12-2 and J usage is TRBJ2-1; the table's TRBD2 call for D was not verified on the DNA. TRBV12-2 is a pseudogene locus. The CDR3 has 18 amino acids. CDR3 coding DNA: TGTGCAAGTCGCTTAGTTACAGCGGGCCTGCTCTCCTACAATGAGCAGTTCTTC. Its protein is CASRLVTAGLLSYNEQFF.

V gene TRBV5-1 combines with J gene TRBJ2-3, with D possibly being TRBD2 (5 bases). The germline CDR1 and CDR2 sequences are SGHRS and YFSETQ. V was cut by 4 bases and J by 3 bases, with 9 bases left in between. The CDR3 extends over 13 amino acids. In nucleotides, the CDR3 is TGCGCCAGCAGCCCGGAGGTGACAGATACGCAGTATTTT. Encoded protein: CASSPEVTDTQYF.

The V call is TRBV5-8, the J call TRBJ1-3, with D maybe TRBD1 (6 bases). Looked up from germline, CDR1 is SGHTS and CDR2 is YDEGEE. This CDR3 has 18 residues. With 2 bases removed from V and 4 bases from J, the gap between germline ends came to 22 bases. The CDR3 region is CASSFRAHLRGLGNTIYF. In DNA form, the CDR3 reads TGTGCCAGCAGCTTTCGCGCTCACCTCAGGGGCCTCGGAAACACCATATATTTT.